The clone carrying this T cell receptor (beta chain) was recorded many times. These data belong to a study of regulatory T cells in long-lasting Graves disease. Time point defined: newly diagnosed GD, antithyroid drugs for less than 3 months. The TCR library was made from RNA that had been extracted from PBMCs in TRIzol. Building of the TCR beta libraries involved iRepertoire HTBI primers and Arm-PCR of CDR3 regions. TCRdb used MiXCR to reprocess the multiplex PCR reads, holding one entry per CDR3 protein. Of roughly 500,000 distinct CDR3 sequences listed, approximately 13% were seen once; the top ten hold 8% to 10%. Trimming left V 5 bases short and J 3 bases short, with 13 bases between. The CDR3 runs 14 residues. The same data also went into a second study, on T cells in Graves' hyperthyroidism and ophthalmopathy.

This sequence joins TRBV12-3 or TRBV12-4 and TRBJ1-2; D is unclear. The receptor's source is a man younger than 45 with Graves disease. Specimen: peripheral blood mononuclear cells (PBMCs), collected at new diagnosis, from a patient treated with antithyroid drugs. The chain's CDR3 is CASSPRAFYYGYTF. CDR3 in DNA: TGTGCCAGCAGTCCTAGGGCGTTCTACTATGGCTACACCTTC.